Here is one T cell receptor beta chain with its context. The antigen remains undetermined. The data are from a study of CD8+ T cells in alopecia areata. Study overall: Treatment of the treated patients consisted of oral tofacitinib, 5 to 10 mg twice daily. Broader study findings: It was lesional scalp, especially alopecia totalis/universalis, that showed higher clonality than normal scalp. Among the cells sequenced in scalp samples are also the resident alphabeta T cells of normal skin.

CDR1 is SNHLY and CDR2 is FYNNEI in the germline V gene. The germline V and J ends were trimmed by 8 bases and 7 bases, with 19 bases remaining between them. This CDR3 has 14 amino acids. Extracted RNA was reverse transcribed, and the resulting cDNA served as sequencing template. Some clones are missing from TCRdb's copy, which holds only in-frame ones; the method was immunoSEQ multiplex PCR. Of under 250,000 clones listed, about 53% are singletons. Collection of lesional scalp punch biopsies and peripheral blood was performed in alopecia areata patients. This chain links TRBV2 with TRBJ2-3; D is ambiguous. The receptor comes from a human donor with alopecia areata. The material sequenced was CD4+ T cells sorted from blood, taken at week 0. DNA of the CDR3: TGTGCCAGCGGATACGGCAACAGCGACCATACGCAGTATTTT. It yields the protein CASGYGNSDHTQYF.